Below, 6 T cell receptor beta chains from the same sample are listed, as sequenced in a study of blood T cell repertoires in COVID-19. Profiled with immunoSEQ multiplex PCR; TCRdb holds only in-frame clones, not every one. The profile shows a few hundred thousand clones, approximately 84% of them singletons. The specimen was PBMCs or T cells enriched from blood (not recorded which). All receptors derive from a man in his forties who had recovered from COVID-19.

This chain connects TRBV19 to TRBJ1-5, with D maybe TRBD1 (6 bases). CDR1 LNHDA and CDR2 SQIVND come from the germline V gene (reference sequence). V was clipped by 9 bases and J by 5 bases, with 14 bases between them. This CDR3 spans 13 amino acids. The CDR3 nucleotides are TGTGCCAGCCAGGGGCGGGGGGATCAGCCCCAGCATTTT. This sequence encodes CASQGRGDQPQHF.

J is TRBJ1-3 and V is TRBV6-1; D is unresolved. Germline V gene data show CDR1 as MNHNS and CDR2 as SASEGT. The CDR3 has 18 amino acids. Trimming removed 4 bases at V and 0 bases at J, with 19 bases between. The CDR3 loop reads CASSGPSLRRSSGNTIYF. The CDR3 bases are TGTGCCAGCAGTGGGCCATCCCTTAGACGGAGCTCTGGAAACACCATATATTTT.

The CDR3 region has the DNA TGTGCCAGCAGCCCCCGACAGGGTCTGGTGAACACTGAAGCTTTCTTT. Amino acids: CASSPRQGLVNTEAFF. This chain uses TRBV7-9 with TRBJ1-1; 7 bases map to TRBD1. With 5 bases clipped from V and 0 bases from J, the junction kept 9 bases outside the gene matches. Per the germline V gene, CDR1 is SEHNR and CDR2 is FQNEAQ (reference sequence). The CDR3 extends over 16 amino acids.

This chain uses TRBV30 with TRBJ1-2, with a possible D match to TRBD1 (5 bases). Trimming removed 0 bases from V and 6 bases from J, with 14 bases in between. CDR3 length equals 14 residues. In germline, CDR1 is GTSNPN, CDR2 SVGIG (reference sequence). The CDR3 reads CAWSVVGLGDGYTF. CDR3 in DNA: TGTGCCTGGAGTGTGGTGGGACTAGGAGATGGCTACACCTTC.

V is TRBV27 and J is TRBJ1-6; the D is unclear. Trimming shortened V by 4 bases and J by 6 bases, and 13 bases separated the two germline ends. The CDR3 length is 15 residues. In germline, CDR1 is MNHEY, CDR2 SMNVEV (reference sequence). As DNA, the CDR3 is TGTGCCAGCAGTTCTCGGTTTGAGTTTAATTCACCCCTCCACTTT. Its protein is CASSSRFEFNSPLHF.

The chain uses TRBV10-1 and TRBJ1-1; the D is unclear. The CDR3 has 13 residues. V gave up 6 bases and J gave up 5 bases, with 13 bases separating them. Germline V lookup: CDR1 WNHNN, CDR2 SYGVQD (reference sequence). CDR3 sequence: CASSAGGWTEAFF. Written as DNA, the CDR3 is TGCGCCAGCAGCGCCGGAGGTTGGACTGAAGCTTTCTTT.